The entry below gives a single T cell receptor (beta chain) sequence along with its context. Its specific antigen is unknown. No qualities accompany the bases; no much larger clone lies one base away. TCRbeta CDR3 regions were amplified from genomic DNA using the immunoSEQ Assay, a bias-controlled multiplex PCR. The study's processing was this. Within the assay, amplification of reference gene primers was used to estimate how many nucleated cells each sample contained. To quantify the absolute abundance of each unique TCRbeta CDR3 rearrangement, sequence reads were collapsed and filtered. Productive Simpson clonality was computed per sample as the square root of Simpson's diversity index over productive rearrangements. This immuneACCESS table, as held by TCRdb, lists in-frame sequences with V and J called but not all clones. Of the missing ones, under half trace to an unresolved V gene in checked studies; the others have no known cause. V, J and clone size reflect that table, while D and trimming were determined from the DNA. A total of more than 200,000 clones appear in this sample, approximately 90% of them only once. Under 2.5% of the sample belongs to the ten largest clones.

CDR1 and CDR2, looked up from the germline V gene, are SGHDT and YYEEEE. V is trimmed back by 2 bases and J by 1 base, and the junction contains 3 bases that no gene match accounts for. Inclusive of the bounding cysteine and phenylalanine, the CDR3 is 15 residues long. Solely the CDR3 DNA is kept, with 45 bases framed from the first base. The data stem from a study of blood T cell repertoires in COVID-19 (dated by TCRdb to the early 2020s). In the study overall: Collaborator samples came from the United States, Italy and Spain and covered acute and convalescent phases of COVID-19. The prospective study material was composed of cDNA or gDNA derived from T cells, B-cell-depleted T cells, or PBMCs. The dataset comprised deeply sampled blood TCRbeta repertoires from subjects exposed to, actively infected with, or recovered from COVID-19. The repertoires were released in a freely available public database intended as a resource for research on the immune response to SARS-CoV-2. The samples were drawn from two sources: the first 160 participants of the ongoing ImmuneRACE study, and 1,200 or so subjects contributed by 6 global collaborators. A de-identified subject ID, COVID-19 status, age in years and sex were almost always included in the sample metadata. Where available, HLA class I and class II types were taken from metadata supplied by the sample provider and were not determined by assay-based typing. What the study reported, not specific to this receptor: The amount of clinical and demographic metadata varied by source and participant and was provided uncurated.

Participants in the prospective study were enrolled through a virtual design, were aged roughly 18 to 90 years, and lived in 24 United States geographic areas. To assign participants to cohorts, the prospective study relied on clinical history that participants themselves reported in a screening survey and a study questionnaire. For ImmuneRACE Cohort 3, a participant was defined as recovered based on two consecutive negative NP/OP PCR tests, clearance by a healthcare professional, or resolution of symptoms. In the prospective study, mobile phlebotomists collected whole blood, serum and a nasopharyngeal or oropharyngeal swab from each participant. Additional blood draws and questionnaires over an approximately 2-month period could optionally be provided by prospective study participants. Before DNA extraction, prospective study blood samples were shipped either frozen or at room temperature.

This sequence uses TRBV5-6 and TRBJ1-1, and 9 junction bases match TRBD1. The clonotype originates from a woman between 18 and 29 years old who had recovered from COVID-19. Sequencing was carried out using PBMCs or T cells enriched from blood (not recorded which). Read as DNA, the sequence is TGTGCCAGCAGCTTCGGGACAGGGAGGAACACTGAAGCTTTCTTT. This is translated as CASSFGTGRNTEAFF.